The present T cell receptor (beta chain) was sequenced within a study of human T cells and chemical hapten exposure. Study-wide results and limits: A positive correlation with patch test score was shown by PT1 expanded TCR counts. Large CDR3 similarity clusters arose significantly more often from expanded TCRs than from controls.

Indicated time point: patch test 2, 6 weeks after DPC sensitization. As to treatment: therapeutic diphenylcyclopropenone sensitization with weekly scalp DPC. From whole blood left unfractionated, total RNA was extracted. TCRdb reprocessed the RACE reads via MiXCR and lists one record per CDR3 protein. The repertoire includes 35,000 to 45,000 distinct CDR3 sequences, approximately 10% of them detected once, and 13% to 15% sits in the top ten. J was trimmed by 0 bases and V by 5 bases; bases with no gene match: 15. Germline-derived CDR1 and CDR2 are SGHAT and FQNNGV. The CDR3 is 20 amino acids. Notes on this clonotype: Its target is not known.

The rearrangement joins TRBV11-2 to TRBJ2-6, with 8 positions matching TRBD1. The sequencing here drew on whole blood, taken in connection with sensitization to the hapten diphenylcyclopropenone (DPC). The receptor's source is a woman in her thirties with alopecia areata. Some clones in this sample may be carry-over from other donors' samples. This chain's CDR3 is CASSLPYPGQVTSGANVLTF. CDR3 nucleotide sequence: TGTGCCAGCAGCCTACCTTACCCGGGACAGGTGACCTCTGGGGCCAACGTCCTGACTTTC.